These 30 T cell receptor beta chains came from one sample sequenced in a study of blood T cell repertoires in COVID-19. TCRdb keeps only in-frame clones here, not all; method: immunoSEQ multiplex PCR. The sample gives more than 150,000 clones, around 86% of which show up once; approximately 12% is in the top ten. Specimen: peripheral blood. The receptors were sampled from a man aged 65-85 years who had recovered from COVID-19.

The V gene is TRBV5-1, the J gene TRBJ2-7; TRBD1 agrees at 10 bases. CDR3 length: 14 residues. Germline loops: CDR1 SGHRS, CDR2 YFSETQ. J lost 3 bases, V lost 6 bases, and 6 bases had no gene match. The CDR3 spells CASNTGTGDYEQYF. For the CDR3, the DNA is TGCGCCAGCAACACCGGGACAGGGGACTACGAGCAGTACTTC.

The rearrangement joins TRBV10-3 to TRBJ2-1, with 7 bases matching TRBD2. The V gene's germline CDR1 is ENHRY and CDR2 SYGVKD. The CDR3 is 13 residues long. V lost 7 bases to trimming and J lost 9 bases; unmatched junction nucleotides: 9. CDR3 region: CAITQSREGEQFF. The CDR3 nucleotides are TGTGCCATCACCCAGTCCAGGGAGGGTGAGCAGTTCTTC.

This clone was seen a few times. This chain links TRBV29-1 with TRBJ2-7; TRBD2 might be the D (6 bases). CDR1 is SQVTM, CDR2 ANQGSEA, per germline. The CDR3 is 14 residues long. V was cut by 3 bases and J by 6 bases, with 18 bases left in between. CDR3 protein: CSVDKGGGVGEQYF. In DNA form, the CDR3 reads TGCAGCGTTGACAAGGGCGGAGGGGTTGGCGAGCAGTACTTC.

V is TRBV30 and J is TRBJ2-2, with 10 nucleotides matching TRBD2. This CDR3 has 15 amino acids. Unmatched junction bases numbered 3, after V lost 1 base and J lost 4 bases. CDR1 and CDR2 from the germline V gene are GTSNPN and SVGIG (reference sequence). In nucleotides, the CDR3 is TGTGCCTGGAGTGGACTAGCGGGCCTCACCGGGGAGCTGTTTTTT. As protein: CAWSGLAGLTGELFF.

V usage is TRBV28 and J usage is TRBJ2-7; 10 bases agree with TRBD1. The CDR3 runs to 15 residues. CDR1 is MDHEN, CDR2 SYDVKM, per germline. V shed 5 bases and J 3 bases; nucleotides not matched to a gene: 7. CDR3 coding DNA: TGTGCCAGCAGTCCCCCTTGGACAGGGGGCTACGAGCAGTACTTC. It translates to CASSPPWTGGYEQYF. Based on the CDR3 plus reference TRBV28 and TRBJ2-7, the full variable domain is DVKVTQSSRYLVKRTGEKVFLECVQDMDHENMFWYRQDPGLGLRLIYFSYDVKMKEKGDIPEGYSVSREKKERFSLILESASTNQTSMYLCASSPPWTGGYEQYFGPGTRLTVT.

The V and J genes are TRBV20-1 and TRBJ1-1; D unresolved. The CDR3 runs to 13 residues. Trimming removed 3 bases from V and 2 bases from J, with 10 bases in between. Germline values: CDR1 DFQATT, CDR2 SNEGSKA (reference sequence). CDR3 sequence reads: CSASLQPNTEAFF. DNA of the CDR3: TGCAGTGCTAGTCTACAGCCCAACACTGAAGCTTTCTTT.

This clone occurred many times. In the same sample, other DNA sequences code for this CDR3. The genes are TRBV28 and TRBJ1-1; 7 bases agree with TRBD1. V shed 6 bases, J shed 4 bases, and the junction held 2 bases outside the gene matches. The germline gives CDR1 MDHEN, CDR2 SYDVKM. This CDR3 comprises 12 residues. CDR3 DNA sequence: TGTGCCAGCAGGACAGGGTCCACTGAAGCTTTCTTT. Protein product: CASRTGSTEAFF. Full variable domain (outside the CDR3, taken from reference TRBV28 and TRBJ1-1): DVKVTQSSRYLVKRTGEKVFLECVQDMDHENMFWYRQDPGLGLRLIYFSYDVKMKEKGDIPEGYSVSREKKERFSLILESASTNQTSMYLCASRTGSTEAFFGQGTRLTVV.

This chain connects TRBV5-1 to TRBJ2-2, with 7 nucleotides matching TRBD1. With 4 bases clipped from V and 0 bases from J, the junction kept 6 bases outside the gene matches. Germline lookup yields CDR1 SGHRS and CDR2 YFSETQ. CDR3 length equals 16 residues. Here the CDR3 DNA reads TGCGCCAGCAGCCCCCAGGGGACAGCGAACACCGGGGAGCTGTTTTTT. It specifies CASSPQGTANTGELFF.

This clone was picked up a small number of times. The chain couples TRBV5-4 to TRBJ2-1; TRBD2 matches 9 bases. The CDR3 consists of 15 residues. Trimming removed 5 bases from V and 4 bases from J; junction bases left unmatched: 7. Germline CDR1 reads SGHNT; CDR2 reads YYREEE (reference sequence). CDR3 sequence (DNA): TGTGCCAGCAGAGCAAGTAGCGGGAGTTACAATGAGCAGTTCTTC. Amino acids: CASRASSGSYNEQFF.

The rearrangement links TRBV12-5 to TRBJ2-1; D not resolved. The CDR3 consists of 13 residues. Germline CDR1 and CDR2: LGHNT and FRNRAP. The V and J ends lost 1 base and 6 bases respectively, with 7 bases between them. Written as DNA, the CDR3 is TGTGCTAGTGGTTTGGGACTGATCAATGAGCAGTTCTTC. Its protein is CASGLGLINEQFF.

The genes are TRBV5-1 and TRBJ2-5; TRBD2 agrees at 7 bases. There are 14 residues in the CDR3. Germline V CDR1 and CDR2: SGHRS, YFSETQ. Losses at the gene ends were 0 bases for V and 5 bases for J; bases not matched to a gene: 4. In DNA, the CDR3 is TGCGCCAGCAGCTTGGCAGCGGGATTGGAGACCCAGTACTTC. Translation: CASSLAAGLETQYF.

V and J are TRBV6-5 and TRBJ2-3; D may be TRBD2 (6 bases). CDR3 length: 14 amino acids. Germline CDR1 MNHEY, CDR2 SVGAGI. V was pared by 4 bases and J by 2 bases, with 10 bases between. The CDR3 region has the DNA TGTGCCAGCAGTTTGACTAGTACCACAGATACGCAGTATTTT. Its protein product is CASSLTSTTDTQYF.

The chain uses TRBV12-3 or TRBV12-4 and TRBJ1-3; TRBD1 is a possible D gene (6 bases). With 6 bases removed from V and 8 bases from J, the gap between germline ends came to 14 bases. This CDR3 spans 13 amino acids. CDR3: CASRTVGGHTIYF. CDR3 sequence (DNA): TGTGCCAGCAGGACCGTAGGGGGTCACACCATATATTTT.

The chain combines TRBV7-2 with TRBJ2-2, with 8 bases identical to TRBD1. The CDR3 consists of 16 residues. Per germline, CDR1 SGHTA and CDR2 FQGNSA. The V segment lost 3 bases and the J segment 3 bases; nucleotides outside the gene matches: 6. The CDR3 reads CASSFWTGRDTGELFF. For the CDR3, the DNA is TGTGCCAGCAGCTTCTGGACAGGGCGAGACACCGGGGAGCTGTTTTTT.

The V call is TRBV28, the J call TRBJ1-3, with D perhaps matching TRBD1 (5 bases). The V end was cut by 3 bases, the J end by 4 bases, with 10 bases between. Germline V gene sequence: CDR1 MDHEN, CDR2 SYDVKM. The CDR3 consists of 14 residues. The CDR3 is CASSFSGGGNTIYF. CDR3 coding DNA: TGTGCCAGCAGTTTTAGCGGGGGAGGAAACACCATATATTTT.

The chain is built from TRBV2 and TRBJ2-5; TRBD1 agrees at 12 bases. This CDR3 region has 16 residues. CDR1 is SNHLY and CDR2 is FYNNEI in the germline V gene. V was clipped by 7 bases and J by 4 bases; unmatched bases: 10. The CDR3 region has the DNA TGTGCCAGCACCCTTAGGGGGACAGGGGGCCTAGAGACCCAGTACTTC. Protein: CASTLRGTGGLETQYF. Together with reference TRBV2 and TRBJ2-5, the CDR3 gives the full variable domain: EPEVTQTPSHQVTQMGQEVILRCVPISNHLYFYWYRQILGQKVEFLVSFYNNEISEKSEIFDDQFSVERPDGSNFTLKIRSTKLEDSAMYFCASTLRGTGGLETQYFGPGTRLLVL.

V gene TRBV5-8 combines with J gene TRBJ1-6; 7 bases fit TRBD1. The CDR3 consists of 16 residues. V lost 3 bases, J lost 6 bases, and 9 bases stayed unmatched. Germline CDR1 is SGHTS and CDR2 is YDEGEE. The CDR3 region has the DNA TGTGCCAGCAGCTCCGGACAGGACTTTAGTAATTCACCCCTCCACTTT. Translation gives CASSSGQDFSNSPLHF. Supplemented by reference TRBV5-8 and TRBJ1-6, the full variable domain reads EAGVTQSPTHLIKTRGQQATLRCSPISGHTSVYWYQQALGLGLQFLLWYDEGEERNRGNFPPRFSGRQFPNYSSELNVNALELEDSALYLCASSSGQDFSNSPLHFGNGTRLTVT.

Only one count was recorded for this clone. The genes are TRBV24-1 and TRBJ2-7; D gene uncertain. The germline V and J ends were trimmed by 4 bases and 3 bases, with 9 bases remaining between them. CDR1 is KGHDR and CDR2 is SFDVKD in the germline V gene. The CDR3 runs 13 residues. CDR3 DNA sequence: TGTGCCACCAGTGACCCGACGGGCTACGAGCAGTACTTC. Translated: CATSDPTGYEQYF.

This clone was detected only once. The V call is TRBV6-1, the J call TRBJ1-5; the match to TRBD1 covers 7 bases. The CDR3 extends over 16 amino acids. After removal of 4 bases from V and 4 bases from J, the junction contained 10 bases not matched to a gene. Germline V gives CDR1 MNHNS, CDR2 SASEGT. The CDR3 here is CASSAPRTGGNQPQHF. The CDR3 DNA reads TGTGCCAGCAGTGCCCCCCGGACAGGTGGGAATCAGCCCCAGCATTTT.

This rearrangement joins TRBV4-1 to TRBJ2-5; 11 nucleotides agree with TRBD2. The ends lost 5 bases at V and 3 bases at J; junction bases unmatched: 8. This CDR3 spans 16 amino acids. CDR1 and CDR2 (germline): MGHRA, YSYEKL. The CDR3 loop reads CASSTRLAGPKETQYF. The DNA of the CDR3 is TGCGCCAGCAGCACTCGACTAGCGGGACCTAAAGAGACCCAGTACTTC.

Only one count was recorded for this clone. In nucleotides, the CDR3 is TGTGCCAGCTCAACAGGACAGGGCGAGGCAAACATTCAGTACTTC. Translated: CASSTGQGEANIQYF. The chain recombines TRBV18 with TRBJ2-4, with 8 bases identical to TRBD1. The V gene end was trimmed by 5 bases and the J gene end by 6 bases; junction bases not matched to a gene: 9. This CDR3 comprises 15 residues. CDR1 is KGHSH and CDR2 is LQKENI in the germline V gene.

The rearrangement uses TRBV7-9 and TRBJ2-1; D not certain. V lost 1 base and J lost 9, with 10 bases in between. The CDR3 has 13 amino acids. Looked up from germline, CDR1 is SEHNR and CDR2 is FQNEAQ (reference sequence). The CDR3 region has the DNA TGTGCCAGCAGCTTAGATGTCTACGGTGAGCAGTTCTTC. This gives the protein CASSLDVYGEQFF. Complete variable domain (other parts from reference TRBV7-9 and TRBJ2-1): DTGVSQNPRHKITKRGQNVTFRCDPISEHNRLYWYRQTLGQGPEFLTYFQNEAQLEKSRLLSDRFSAERPKGSFSTLEIQRTEQGDSAMYLCASSLDVYGEQFFGPGTRLTVL.

This clone was found once. This chain uses TRBV5-4 with TRBJ2-1; no firm D call. The CDR3 consists of 14 residues. Germline V CDR1 and CDR2: SGHNT, YYREEE (reference sequence). V was trimmed by 1 base and J by 3 bases, leaving 8 bases between them. The CDR3 bases are TGTGCCAGCAGCTTGCAGTCCCGCTACAATGAGCAGTTCTTC. This encodes CASSLQSRYNEQFF.

The rearrangement joins TRBV13 to TRBJ2-3; D unresolved. V was trimmed by 1 base and J by 6 bases, leaving 5 bases between them. In germline, CDR1 is PRHDT, CDR2 FYEKMQ (reference sequence). The CDR3 runs 12 residues. CDR3 coding DNA: TGTGCCAGCAGCTTAGTAGCTGATACGCAGTATTTT. Amino acid sequence: CASSLVADTQYF.

The chain carries TRBV10-1 and TRBJ2-1; 10 nucleotides align to TRBD2. CDR1 is WNHNN, CDR2 SYGVQD, per germline (reference sequence). The CDR3 has 17 amino acids. V lost 2 bases to trimming and J lost 8 bases; unmatched junction nucleotides: 12. The CDR3 spells CASSELSSSGSKDEQFF. CDR3 DNA: TGCGCCAGCAGTGAGCTTTCGTCTAGCGGGAGTAAGGATGAGCAGTTCTTC.

The chain couples TRBV3-1 (or the pseudogene TRBV3-2) to TRBJ2-5; 9 bases agree with TRBD2. Germline CDR1 and CDR2: LGHDT and YNNKEL (reference sequence). The CDR3 spans 17 residues. With V trimmed by 0 bases and J by 4 bases, 9 bases remained unmatched. The CDR3 coding sequence is TGTGCCAGCAGCCAAGAGCTCGCACTAGCGGGTCGAGAGACCCAGTACTTC. Translated: CASSQELALAGRETQYF.

This clone was recorded once. This sequence joins TRBV6-5 and TRBJ2-7; D is unresolved. The CDR3 length is 13 residues. Deletions cut 2 bases from V and 2 bases from J, with 7 bases between. CDR1 and CDR2 (germline): MNHEY, SVGAGI. This CDR3 reads CASSYVPAYEQYF. CDR3 DNA sequence: TGTGCCAGCAGTTACGTCCCAGCCTACGAGCAGTACTTC.

The chain links TRBV11-2 to TRBJ2-3, with 10 bases aligning to TRBD2. There are 16 residues in the CDR3. Germline CDR1 and CDR2: SGHAT and FQNNGV. With 5 bases clipped from V and 3 bases from J, the junction kept 8 bases outside the gene matches. CDR3: CASSRLLAGETDTQYF. In DNA form, the CDR3 reads TGTGCCAGCAGCCGCCTCCTAGCGGGAGAGACAGATACGCAGTATTTT. Filled out from reference TRBV11-2 and TRBJ2-3, the complete variable domain reads EAGVAQSPRYKIIEKRQSVAFWCNPISGHATLYWYQQILGQGPKLLIQFQNNGVVDDSQLPKDRFSAERLKGVDSTLKIQPAKLEDSAVYLCASSRLLAGETDTQYFGPGTRLTVL.

The chain uses TRBV6-5 and TRBJ1-1; D not certain. The CDR3 spans 14 residues. V was clipped by 6 bases and J by 9 bases, with 20 bases between them. CDR1 is MNHEY, CDR2 SVGAGI, per germline. CDR3 DNA sequence: TGTGCCAGCAGGGAGGGTCCGGGCGAACGGAAAGCTTTCTTT. As protein: CASREGPGERKAFF.

This chain joins TRBV18 and TRBJ1-3; 7 positions agree with TRBD1. J lost 4 bases, V lost 3 bases, and 6 bases had no gene match. The CDR3 has 15 residues. The germline V gene encodes CDR1 KGHSH and CDR2 LQKENI. The CDR3 is CASSPQTGAGNTIYF. The CDR3 nucleotides read TGTGCCAGCTCACCCCAAACAGGGGCGGGAAACACCATATATTTT.